These T cell receptor beta chains were read from a single sample in a study of CD8 T cells in ankylosing spondylitis. A single record per CDR3 protein comes from TCRdb applying MiXCR to the 5' RACE reads. The sample has tens of thousands of distinct CDR3 sequences, about 9% seen once. What was sequenced was blood, either unsorted or a sorted T cell fraction (not recorded which). Receptors originate from a male donor with ankylosing spondylitis. Each CDR3 is given with its conserved first and last residue. Fields, in order: J gene, V gene, D gene, clone size, CDR3 protein, CDR3 DNA. D genes are given only for firm matches. Rows may omit the clone size; those that give it use once, few, many or a size class.

j_call: TRBJ1-1
v_call: TRBV27
d_call: TRBD1
clone_size: once
cdr3_aa: CASSSPLQGGDTEAFF
cdr3_nt: TGTGCCAGCAGTTCCCCCCTCCAGGGGGGAGACACTGAAGCTTTCTTT

j_call: TRBJ1-6
v_call: TRBV6-1
d_call: -
clone_size: -
cdr3_aa: CASSDGLSVSPLHF
cdr3_nt: TGTGCCAGCAGTGACGGTCTAAGTGTTTCACCCCTCCACTTT

j_call: TRBJ2-7
v_call: TRBV11-2
d_call: -
clone_size: many
cdr3_aa: CASSLPGISYEQYF
cdr3_nt: TGTGCCAGCAGCCTGCCCGGGATCTCCTACGAGCAGTACTTC

j_call: TRBJ2-1
v_call: TRBV14
d_call: -
clone_size: -
cdr3_aa: CASSQGLAVRGNEQFF
cdr3_nt: TGTGCCAGCAGCCAAGGTCTGGCGGTCCGAGGAAATGAGCAGTTCTTC

j_call: TRBJ2-1
v_call: TRBV5-6
d_call: -
clone_size: -
cdr3_aa: CASSLGFSYNEQFF
cdr3_nt: TGTGCCAGCAGCCTGGGGTTCTCCTACAATGAGCAGTTCTTC

j_call: TRBJ2-3
v_call: TRBV7-9
d_call: -
clone_size: many
cdr3_aa: CASSSGRVADTQYF
cdr3_nt: TGTGCCAGCAGCTCTGGCAGGGTTGCAGATACGCAGTATTTT

j_call: TRBJ2-3
v_call: TRBV29-1
d_call: -
clone_size: many
cdr3_aa: CSVHSASTDTQYF
cdr3_nt: TGCAGCGTTCATAGCGCCAGCACAGATACGCAGTATTTT

j_call: TRBJ2-1
v_call: TRBV19
d_call: -
clone_size: few
cdr3_aa: CASSILPDEQFF
cdr3_nt: TGTGCCAGTAGTATTCTCCCCGATGAGCAGTTCTTC

j_call: TRBJ1-2
v_call: TRBV27
d_call: -
clone_size: few
cdr3_aa: CASSRAYGYTDGYTF
cdr3_nt: TGTGCCAGCAGTCGGGCTTATGGCTACACCGATGGCTACACCTTC

j_call: TRBJ2-5
v_call: TRBV14
d_call: -
clone_size: few
cdr3_aa: CASSQDPLETQYF
cdr3_nt: TGTGCCAGCAGCCAAGACCCCTTGGAGACCCAGTACTTC

j_call: TRBJ2-7
v_call: TRBV5-5
d_call: TRBD1
clone_size: few
cdr3_aa: CASSLIGTGIALQDEQYF
cdr3_nt: TGTGCCAGCAGCTTGATCGGGACAGGGATAGCCCTCCAGGACGAGCAGTACTTC

j_call: TRBJ1-5
v_call: TRBV20-1
d_call: -
clone_size: -
cdr3_aa: CSARGGGGNQPQHF
cdr3_nt: TGCAGTGCGCGGGGGGGTGGTGGCAATCAGCCCCAGCATTTT

j_call: TRBJ1-1
v_call: TRBV7-9
d_call: -
clone_size: few
cdr3_aa: CASSHAGPTEAFF
cdr3_nt: TGTGCCAGCAGCCACGCGGGCCCGACTGAAGCTTTCTTT

j_call: TRBJ1-1
v_call: TRBV19
d_call: -
clone_size: few
cdr3_aa: CASSLSGVANTEAFF
cdr3_nt: TGTGCCAGTAGTCTCTCAGGGGTAGCGAACACTGAAGCTTTCTTT

j_call: TRBJ1-3
v_call: TRBV13
d_call: -
clone_size: many
cdr3_aa: CASSLGLRAAGNTIYF
cdr3_nt: TGTGCCAGCAGCTTAGGTTTAAGGGCAGCTGGAAACACCATATATTTT

j_call: TRBJ2-7
v_call: TRBV7-8
d_call: TRBD2
clone_size: few
cdr3_aa: CASSAGTSGTKVQYF
cdr3_nt: TGTGCCAGCAGCGCCGGGACTAGCGGGACCAAGGTGCAGTACTTC

j_call: TRBJ2-3
v_call: TRBV10-3
d_call: -
clone_size: -
cdr3_aa: CAISLENTDTQYF
cdr3_nt: TGTGCCATCAGTTTGGAGAACACAGATACGCAGTATTTT

j_call: TRBJ2-2
v_call: TRBV11-2
d_call: TRBD2
clone_size: many
cdr3_aa: CASSLDRISLAGPCPGELFF
cdr3_nt: TGTGCCAGCAGCTTAGATCGAATATCGCTAGCGGGACCTTGCCCCGGGGAGCTGTTTTTT

j_call: TRBJ1-5
v_call: TRBV9
d_call: -
clone_size: few
cdr3_aa: CASSVEGQPQHF
cdr3_nt: TGTGCCAGCAGCGTAGAGGGACAGCCCCAGCATTTT

j_call: TRBJ1-2
v_call: TRBV10-3
d_call: -
clone_size: -
cdr3_aa: CAISEGGTALDGYTF
cdr3_nt: TGTGCCATCAGTGAGGGGGGGACCGCACTGGATGGCTACACCTTC

j_call: TRBJ2-1
v_call: TRBV7-9
d_call: -
clone_size: many
cdr3_aa: CASSRAPYNEQFF
cdr3_nt: TGTGCCAGCAGCCGGGCCCCCTACAATGAGCAGTTCTTC

j_call: TRBJ2-1
v_call: TRBV27
d_call: TRBD2
clone_size: medium-sized
cdr3_aa: CASSLSLAGSPNEQFF
cdr3_nt: TGTGCCAGCAGTTTATCTCTAGCGGGATCCCCCAATGAGCAGTTCTTC

j_call: TRBJ2-7
v_call: TRBV7-9
d_call: TRBD2
clone_size: few
cdr3_aa: CASSLAIAGGPSDEQYF
cdr3_nt: TGTGCCAGCAGCTTGGCGATTGCGGGAGGGCCCTCCGACGAGCAGTACTTC

j_call: TRBJ2-3
v_call: TRBV5-4
d_call: TRBD2
clone_size: few
cdr3_aa: CASSMGLAGDTDTQYF
cdr3_nt: TGTGCCAGCAGCATGGGACTAGCGGGAGACACAGATACGCAGTATTTT

j_call: TRBJ2-1
v_call: TRBV18
d_call: TRBD2
clone_size: many
cdr3_aa: CASSPPWTSGTYNEQFF
cdr3_nt: TGTGCCAGCTCACCACCTTGGACTAGCGGGACTTACAATGAGCAGTTCTTC

j_call: TRBJ2-3
v_call: TRBV29-1
d_call: -
clone_size: few
cdr3_aa: CSVAYGDTSTDTQYF
cdr3_nt: TGCAGCGTAGCCTATGGGGATACTAGCACAGATACGCAGTATTTT

j_call: TRBJ1-2
v_call: TRBV7-6
d_call: TRBD1
clone_size: many
cdr3_aa: CASSPTGDRSYGYTF
cdr3_nt: TGTGCCAGCAGCCCCACAGGGGACAGAAGTTATGGCTACACCTTC

j_call: TRBJ2-7
v_call: TRBV12-3/TRBV12-4
d_call: -
clone_size: many
cdr3_aa: CASSLAVGEQYF
cdr3_nt: TGTGCCAGCAGTTTAGCCGTGGGGGAGCAGTACTTC

j_call: TRBJ2-1
v_call: TRBV4-1
d_call: TRBD1
clone_size: many
cdr3_aa: CASRGQSYNEQFF
cdr3_nt: TGCGCCAGCAGGGGACAGTCATACAATGAGCAGTTCTTC

j_call: TRBJ2-7
v_call: TRBV20-1
d_call: -
clone_size: -
cdr3_aa: CSVPRFAWGYEQYF
cdr3_nt: TGCAGTGTCCCCCGGTTTGCCTGGGGCTACGAGCAGTACTTC

j_call: TRBJ1-5
v_call: TRBV30
d_call: -
clone_size: -
cdr3_aa: CAWARDSNQPQHF
cdr3_nt: TGTGCCTGGGCCCGGGACAGCAATCAGCCCCAGCATTTT

j_call: TRBJ2-1
v_call: TRBV29-1
d_call: TRBD2
clone_size: -
cdr3_aa: CSVEGTSAYNEQFF
cdr3_nt: TGCAGCGTAGAAGGGACTAGCGCTTACAATGAGCAGTTCTTC

j_call: TRBJ2-2
v_call: TRBV7-9
d_call: TRBD2
clone_size: -
cdr3_aa: CASRPGTTGTGELFF
cdr3_nt: TGTGCCAGCAGACCCGGGACTACGGGCACCGGGGAGCTGTTTTTT

j_call: TRBJ1-2
v_call: TRBV29-1
d_call: TRBD1
clone_size: few
cdr3_aa: CSVRTGSNYGYTF
cdr3_nt: TGCAGCGTCCGGACAGGATCTAACTATGGCTACACCTTC

j_call: TRBJ2-1
v_call: TRBV3-1
d_call: TRBD2
clone_size: -
cdr3_aa: CASSQDLAGYNEQFF
cdr3_nt: TGTGCCAGCAGCCAAGATCTAGCGGGTTACAATGAGCAGTTCTTC

j_call: TRBJ1-2
v_call: TRBV24-1
d_call: -
clone_size: -
cdr3_aa: CATSAGGGYGYTF
cdr3_nt: TGTGCCACCAGTGCGGGGGGTGGCTATGGCTACACCTTC

j_call: TRBJ1-1
v_call: TRBV3-1
d_call: -
clone_size: -
cdr3_aa: CASSQDMTGRAFF
cdr3_nt: TGTGCCAGCAGCCAAGATATGACCGGCCGAGCTTTCTTT

j_call: TRBJ2-1
v_call: TRBV10-2
d_call: -
clone_size: -
cdr3_aa: CASYEGSRGRINNEQFF
cdr3_nt: TGCGCCAGCTATGAGGGGTCTCGTGGGAGGATTAACAATGAGCAGTTCTTC

j_call: TRBJ2-4
v_call: TRBV3-1
d_call: -
clone_size: few
cdr3_aa: CASSQEGGRLAKNIQYF
cdr3_nt: TGTGCCAGCAGCCAAGAGGGGGGAAGGCTAGCCAAAAACATTCAGTACTTC

j_call: TRBJ1-2
v_call: TRBV9
d_call: TRBD1
clone_size: few
cdr3_aa: CASSGQGAYGYTF
cdr3_nt: TGTGCCAGCAGCGGACAGGGGGCCTATGGCTACACCTTC

j_call: TRBJ2-2
v_call: TRBV11-2
d_call: TRBD2
clone_size: -
cdr3_aa: CASSLAASGRAGELFF
cdr3_nt: TGTGCCAGCAGCTTAGCGGCTAGCGGGAGGGCCGGGGAGCTGTTTTTT

j_call: TRBJ2-1
v_call: TRBV12-3/TRBV12-4
d_call: TRBD2
clone_size: few
cdr3_aa: CASSQREGVDEQFF
cdr3_nt: TGTGCCAGCAGCCAGCGGGAGGGTGTCGATGAGCAGTTCTTC

j_call: TRBJ2-1
v_call: TRBV20-1
d_call: TRBD2
clone_size: -
cdr3_aa: CSARLAGNYNEQFF
cdr3_nt: TGCAGTGCTAGATTAGCGGGAAACTACAATGAGCAGTTCTTC

j_call: TRBJ2-5
v_call: TRBV5-1
d_call: -
clone_size: many
cdr3_aa: CASSDRDTQETQYF
cdr3_nt: TGCGCCAGCAGCGACCGGGACACACAAGAGACCCAGTACTTC

j_call: TRBJ2-1
v_call: TRBV27
d_call: TRBD2
clone_size: -
cdr3_aa: CASKLAGDYNEQFF
cdr3_nt: TGTGCCAGTAAACTAGCGGGAGATTACAATGAGCAGTTCTTC

j_call: TRBJ1-6
v_call: TRBV7-6
d_call: TRBD1
clone_size: -
cdr3_aa: CASSLLEQGDNSPLHF
cdr3_nt: TGTGCCAGCAGCTTACTAGAGCAGGGGGATAATTCACCCCTCCACTTT

j_call: TRBJ2-7
v_call: TRBV27
d_call: -
clone_size: -
cdr3_aa: CASSFSGGETSYEQYF
cdr3_nt: TGTGCCAGCAGTTTTTCGGGGGGCGAAACCTCCTACGAGCAGTACTTC

j_call: TRBJ2-1
v_call: TRBV7-9
d_call: TRBD2
clone_size: many
cdr3_aa: CASSSIAGVHYNEQFF
cdr3_nt: TGTGCCAGCAGCTCGATAGCGGGAGTACACTACAATGAGCAGTTCTTC

j_call: TRBJ1-1
v_call: TRBV20-1
d_call: TRBD1
clone_size: few
cdr3_aa: CSANGQGDTEAFF
cdr3_nt: TGCAGTGCCAACGGACAGGGGGACACTGAAGCTTTCTTT

j_call: TRBJ2-3
v_call: TRBV20-1
d_call: -
clone_size: -
cdr3_aa: CSAESEGLVGDTQYF
cdr3_nt: TGCAGTGCTGAGTCGGAGGGGCTTGTTGGAGATACGCAGTATTTT

j_call: TRBJ1-2
v_call: TRBV21-1
d_call: -
clone_size: many
cdr3_aa: CASSKTVLYGYTF
cdr3_nt: TGTGCCAGCAGCAAAACAGTTCTTTATGGCTACACCTTC

j_call: TRBJ1-1
v_call: TRBV19
d_call: -
clone_size: -
cdr3_aa: CASDGAGEAFF
cdr3_nt: TGTGCCAGCGATGGGGCCGGTGAAGCTTTCTTT

j_call: TRBJ1-2
v_call: TRBV7-2
d_call: -
clone_size: many
cdr3_aa: CASSLNRDYGYTF
cdr3_nt: TGTGCCAGCAGCTTAAACAGGGACTATGGCTACACCTTC